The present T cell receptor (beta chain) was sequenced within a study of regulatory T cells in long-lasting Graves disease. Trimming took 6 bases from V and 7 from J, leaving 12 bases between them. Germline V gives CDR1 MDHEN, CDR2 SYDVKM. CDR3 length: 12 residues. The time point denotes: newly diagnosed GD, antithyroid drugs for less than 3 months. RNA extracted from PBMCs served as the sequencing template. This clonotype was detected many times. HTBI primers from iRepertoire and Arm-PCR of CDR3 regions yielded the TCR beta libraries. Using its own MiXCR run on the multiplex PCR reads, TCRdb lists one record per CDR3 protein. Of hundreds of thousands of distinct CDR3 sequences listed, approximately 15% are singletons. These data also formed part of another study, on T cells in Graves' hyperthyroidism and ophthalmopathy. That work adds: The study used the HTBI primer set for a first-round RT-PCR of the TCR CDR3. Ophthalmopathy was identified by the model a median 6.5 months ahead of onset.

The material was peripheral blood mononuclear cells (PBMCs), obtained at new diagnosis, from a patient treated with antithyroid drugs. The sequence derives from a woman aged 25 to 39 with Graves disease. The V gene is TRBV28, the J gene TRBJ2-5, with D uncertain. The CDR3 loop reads CASSADGPTQYF. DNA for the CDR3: TGTGCCAGCAGCGCGGATGGTCCGACCCAGTACTTC.